This passage covers 28 T cell receptor beta chains from one sample sequenced in a study of response to subunit inactivated influenza vaccine. TCRdb re-derived calls from the RT-PCR reads in MiXCR, one entry per CDR3 protein. The sample lists 450,000 to 600,000 distinct CDR3 sequences, 6% to 9% occurring once. The material was PBMCs from blood, obtained around 2 years after vaccination. Every receptor here comes from a man aged 45 to 70 who received an inactivated influenza vaccine.

The V gene is TRBV27, the J gene TRBJ1-1; weak D call: TRBD1 (6 bases). The CDR3 extends over 17 amino acids. V was shortened by 3 bases and J by 0 bases, with 17 bases between the two germline ends. Germline-derived CDR1 and CDR2 are MNHEY and SMNVEV (reference sequence). The CDR3 is CASSFTQGNSMNTEAFF. Here the CDR3 DNA reads TGTGCCAGCAGTTTCACACAGGGCAATAGTATGAACACTGAAGCTTTCTTT.

CDR3 coding DNA: TGCGCCAGCAGCCCGGGGACAGGGTACTACGAGCAGTACTTC. Its protein product is CASSPGTGYYEQYF. The rearrangement links TRBV4-3 to TRBJ2-7, with TRBD1 identical over 9 bases. CDR3 length: 14 residues. Germline-derived CDR1 and CDR2 are LGHNA and YSLEER. After removal of 4 bases from V and 3 bases from J, the junction contained 4 bases not matched to a gene.

In this sample, this clonotype turned up a few times. The CDR3 DNA sequence: TGTGCCAGCAGCCTAAGCCCCGGACAGCGGAGCTCCTACGAGCAGTACTTC. This encodes CASSLSPGQRSSYEQYF. The chain is built from TRBV7-8 and TRBJ2-7; possibly TRBD1 for D (6 bases). The V gene's germline CDR1 is SGHVS and CDR2 FQNEAQ. This CDR3 region has 17 residues. V lost 5 bases and J lost 0, with 20 bases in between.

This chain uses TRBV28 with TRBJ2-3; no firm D call. Trimming left V 6 bases short and J 10 bases short, with 14 bases between. The germline CDR1 and CDR2 sequences are MDHEN and SYDVKM. The CDR3 length is 12 residues. The CDR3 reads CASSPTSTAQYF. CDR3 coding DNA: TGTGCCAGCAGCCCCACTTCGACCGCGCAGTATTTT.

The chain uses TRBV20-1 and TRBJ2-7; D is uncertain. CDR3 length equals 14 residues. Trimming took off 0 bases at V and 1 base at J, with 10 bases between the two ends. CDR1 and CDR2 (germline): DFQATT, SNEGSKA (reference sequence). The CDR3 DNA sequence: TGCAGTGCTAGAGATCAACTGAAATCCTACGAGCAGTACTTC. Amino acid sequence: CSARDQLKSYEQYF.

This clonotype was seen a few times. The chain links TRBV27 to TRBJ2-7; 16 bases are shared with TRBD2. In germline, CDR1 is MNHEY, CDR2 SMNVEV (reference sequence). CDR3 length: 21 amino acids. Trimming took 1 base from V and 2 from J; bases not matched to a gene: 14. The CDR3 here is CASSLLGTSGRARLVPYEQYF. CDR3 DNA: TGTGCCAGCAGTTTATTAGGGACTAGCGGGAGGGCCCGCCTAGTCCCCTACGAGCAGTACTTC.

The chain recombines TRBV18 with TRBJ1-5; 8 nucleotides match TRBD1. The length of the CDR3 is 16 residues. With 3 bases clipped from V and 4 bases from J, the junction kept 8 bases outside the gene matches. Germline assignment: CDR1 KGHSH and CDR2 LQKENI. The CDR3 sequence: CASSPKRTGTNQPQHF. The CDR3 DNA reads TGTGCCAGCTCACCTAAGAGGACAGGGACTAATCAGCCCCAGCATTTT.

This CDR3 reads CASRSDWKETQYF. CDR3 bases: TGTGCCAGCAGATCGGACTGGAAGGAGACCCAGTACTTC. This chain connects TRBV6-1 to TRBJ2-5, with a possible D match to TRBD2 (5 bases). The V gene lost 6 bases and the J gene lost 5 bases, with 13 bases spanning the gap. CDR1 is MNHNS and CDR2 is SASEGT in the germline V gene. CDR3 length: 13 amino acids.

This clonotype was detected ten times or more. The chain links TRBV4-2 to TRBJ2-7; no definite D call. There are 16 residues in the CDR3. CDR1 LGHNA and CDR2 YNFKEQ come from the germline V gene. V gave up 1 base and J gave up 7 bases, with 20 bases separating them. This chain's CDR3 is CASSQASPRVGTEQYF. CDR3 coding DNA: TGTGCCAGCAGCCAAGCCTCTCCAAGAGTTGGTACGGAGCAGTACTTC.

This clonotype was counted between two and nine times. The V and J genes are TRBV6-5 and TRBJ2-5; 8 bases match TRBD2. The CDR3 is made up of 14 amino acids. Germline V gene sequence: CDR1 MNHEY, CDR2 SVGAGI. The J segment lost 5 bases and the V segment lost 2 bases, leaving 4 bases of the junction unmatched. The CDR3 is CASSYRGGSETQYF. The CDR3 nucleotides read TGTGCCAGCAGTTACCGGGGGGGCTCGGAGACCCAGTACTTC.

The rearrangement links TRBV10-3 to TRBJ2-7; 12 bases are shared with TRBD2. Germline-derived CDR1 and CDR2 are ENHRY and SYGVKD. J was trimmed by 2 bases and V by 0 bases; bases with no gene match: 2. CDR3 length: 16 amino acids. The CDR3 here is CAISESASGGAYEQYF. In DNA form, the CDR3 reads TGTGCCATCAGTGAGTCTGCTAGCGGGGGGGCCTACGAGCAGTACTTC.

This clonotype turned up a few times. The chain is built from TRBV20-1 and TRBJ1-6; TRBD1 matches 8 bases. Looked up from germline, CDR1 is DFQATT and CDR2 is SNEGSKA (reference sequence). CDR3 size: 14 residues. The V and J ends lost 3 bases and 5 bases, in that order; junction bases with no gene match: 3. CDR3 region: CSARGTGNNSPLHF. For the CDR3, the DNA is TGCAGTGCTAGGGGGACAGGAAATAATTCACCCCTCCACTTT.

This clonotype came up a few times. CDR3 in DNA: TGTGCCAGTATGAGGCAGGGACTTTGGGACACTGAAGCTTTCTTT. Translated: CASMRQGLWDTEAFF. The chain is built from TRBV19 and TRBJ1-1; TRBD1 might be the D (5 bases). V lost 7 bases, J lost 3 bases, and 18 bases lay in between. Germline CDR1 and CDR2: LNHDA and SQIVND (reference sequence). CDR3 size: 15 residues.

V is TRBV5-1 and J is TRBJ2-7; 8 nucleotides agree with TRBD2. The CDR3 length is 14 residues. With 5 bases clipped from V and 2 bases from J, the junction kept 6 bases outside the gene matches. Germline values: CDR1 SGHRS, CDR2 YFSETQ. Here the CDR3 DNA reads TGCGCCAGCAGGTATCGGGAGGGGACCTACGAGCAGTACTTC. Translated: CASRYREGTYEQYF. Filled out from reference TRBV5-1 and TRBJ2-7, the complete variable domain reads KAGVTQTPRYLIKTRGQQVTLSCSPISGHRSVSWYQQTPGQGLQFLFEYFSETQRNKGNFPGRFSGRQFSNSRSEMNVSTLELGDSALYLCASRYREGTYEQYFGPGTRLTVT.

This clonotype appeared a few times. The V call is TRBV6-2 or TRBV6-3, the J call TRBJ2-1; 8 bases are a match to TRBD2. V lost 6 bases and J lost 6; bases outside the gene matches: 10. Per the germline V gene, CDR1 is MNHEY and CDR2 is SVGEGT. This CDR3 comprises 15 residues. This CDR3 reads CASRGLRGGLNEQFF. CDR3 DNA: TGTGCCAGCAGGGGTCTCCGGGGGGGCCTCAATGAGCAGTTCTTC.

This clonotype was recorded a few times. V and J are TRBV7-2 and TRBJ2-7; the match to TRBD1 covers 10 bases. The CDR3 totals 13 residues. The germline CDR1 and CDR2 sequences are SGHTA and FQGNSA. Trimming took 5 bases from V and 6 from J; bases not matched to a gene: 4. The chain's CDR3 is CASSVTGGGEQYF. In DNA, the CDR3 is TGTGCCAGCAGCGTGACAGGGGGCGGCGAGCAGTACTTC.

This rearrangement joins TRBV11-1 to TRBJ2-7; tentative D call: TRBD1 (6 bases). The germline V gene has CDR1 SGHAT and CDR2 FQDESV (reference sequence). V was cut by 1 base and J by 2 bases, with 21 bases left in between. This CDR3 is built from 18 residues. The CDR3 nucleotides read TGTGCCAGCAGCTTAGACGGTTATCTTCGGACAGCGACCTACGAGCAGTACTTC. It codes for CASSLDGYLRTATYEQYF. The full variable domain, with the rest looked up from reference TRBV11-1 and TRBJ2-7, is EAEVAQSPRYKITEKSQAVAFWCDPISGHATLYWYRQILGQGPELLVQFQDESVVDDSQLPKDRFSAERLKGVDSTLKIQPAELGDSAMYLCASSLDGYLRTATYEQYFGPGTRLTVT.

In DNA, the CDR3 is TGCAGTGCTAGAACTATCCCCCCGGGACAGTTAAATGAAAAACTGTTTTTT. The encoded protein is CSARTIPPGQLNEKLFF. This chain joins TRBV20-1 and TRBJ1-4; 7 positions agree with TRBD1. V shed 2 bases, J shed 5 bases, and the junction held 14 bases outside the gene matches. This CDR3 is built from 17 residues. Germline V lookup: CDR1 DFQATT, CDR2 SNEGSKA (reference sequence).

J is TRBJ2-1 and V is TRBV20-1; TRBD1 agrees at 8 bases. Germline lookup yields CDR1 DFQATT and CDR2 SNEGSKA (reference sequence). The CDR3 is 13 amino acids. Trimming cost V 3 bases and J 5 bases; bases outside gene matches: 3. The CDR3, as DNA: TGCAGTGCTAGCCAGGGGGCCAACAATGAGCAGTTCTTC. It translates to CSASQGANNEQFF.

The V gene is TRBV30, the J gene TRBJ2-1; tentatively, D is TRBD1 (6 bases). The V end was cut by 3 bases, the J end by 7 bases, with 10 bases between. The CDR3 runs to 12 residues. Germline V gene lookup returns CDR1 GTSNPN and CDR2 SVGIG (reference sequence). The CDR3 DNA sequence: TGTGCCTGGAGCCGACAGGTAAATGAGCAGTTCTTC. Residues: CAWSRQVNEQFF.

This chain uses TRBV7-2 with TRBJ1-5, with D maybe TRBD1 (6 bases). The V end was cut by 0 bases, the J end by 10 bases, with 13 bases between. The CDR3 loop spans 14 amino acids. CDR1 and CDR2 (germline): SGHTA, FQGNSA. The CDR3 bases are TGTGCCAGCAGCTTAGCAGGGACACTCGAACCCCAGCATTTT. It encodes CASSLAGTLEPQHF.

About this clonotype itself: A much larger clone lies a single base off, so this may be a read error. This chain connects TRBV12-3 or TRBV12-4 to TRBJ2-3; D perhaps matches TRBD1 (6 bases). The CDR3 totals 14 residues. This CDR3 reads CASRMTGVTYTQYF. The CDR3 bases are TGTGCCAGCAGGATGACAGGCGTCACATATACGCAGTATTTT.

This clonotype has a handful of counts. The rearrangement uses TRBV20-1 and TRBJ1-2; TRBD1 aligns across 7 bases. Germline V CDR1 and CDR2: DFQATT, SNEGSKA (reference sequence). The CDR3 loop spans 13 amino acids. J lost 7 bases, V lost 3 bases, and 8 bases had no gene match. The CDR3 DNA follows: TGCAGTGCTAGTGACAGGGCCCGGCGTGGCTACACCTTC. Its translation is CSASDRARRGYTF.

This clonotype was counted a few times. The chain is built from TRBV27 and TRBJ1-5; D gene uncertain. Germline V gene sequence: CDR1 MNHEY, CDR2 SMNVEV (reference sequence). This CDR3 has 13 residues. V gave up 2 bases and J gave up 4 bases, with 6 bases separating them. CDR3 residues: CASSLQANQPQHF. In nucleotides, the CDR3 is TGTGCCAGCAGTTTACAGGCGAATCAGCCCCAGCATTTT.

This rearrangement joins TRBV13 to TRBJ2-7; weak D call: TRBD2 (6 bases). CDR1 and CDR2 (germline): PRHDT, FYEKMQ (reference sequence). This CDR3 has 12 amino acids. V was clipped by 4 bases and J by 6 bases, with 10 bases between them. CDR3 sequence (DNA): TGTGCCAGCAGCTATGCCGGGGGCGAGCAGTACTTC. Protein: CASSYAGGEQYF.

This clonotype was seen at least ten times. The chain has TRBV20-1 and TRBJ2-5, with D unclear. Between the trimmed V and J ends, which lost 6 bases and 5 bases, there was a span of 16 bases. Germline CDR1 DFQATT, CDR2 SNEGSKA (reference sequence). The CDR3 sequence is 13 residues long. The CDR3 sequence is CSATPLARETQYF. The CDR3, as DNA: TGCAGTGCCACTCCCCTGGCACGGGAGACCCAGTACTTC.

This clonotype has a handful of counts. This chain uses TRBV28 with TRBJ2-5; D is perhaps TRBD1 (5 bases). This CDR3 is 14 amino acids long. Per the germline V gene, CDR1 is MDHEN and CDR2 is SYDVKM. Trimming left V 5 bases short and J 5 bases short, with 15 bases between. The CDR3, as DNA: TGTGCCAGCAGTGGCAGGGATTCCGACGAGACCCAGTACTTC. Residues: CASSGRDSDETQYF.

The chain combines TRBV20-1 with TRBJ2-3, with 15 positions matching TRBD2. CDR1 DFQATT and CDR2 SNEGSKA come from the germline V gene (reference sequence). This CDR3 comprises 19 residues. After removal of 2 bases from V and 2 bases from J, the junction contained 11 bases not matched to a gene. The CDR3: CSARSGLAGGSAHTDTQYF. CDR3 coding DNA: TGCAGTGCTAGATCGGGACTAGCGGGGGGTAGCGCCCACACAGATACGCAGTATTTT.